Shown below are 2 T cell receptor beta chains from a single sample sequenced in a study of T-cell reconstitution after alpha-beta-depleted transplantation in children. Unique molecular identifiers were built into the TCRbeta library. TCRdb passed the PCR reads through MiXCR, listing each CDR3 protein once. The sample contains about 580,000 distinct CDR3 sequences, 23% of which appear only once. Sequenced material: PBMCs, mostly from graft donor cells, taken 360 days after TCRalphabeta/CD19-depleted stem cell transplant. The source of these receptors is a boy younger than two who had a stem cell transplant for acute myeloid leukemia, so the T cells may come from the graft donor.

The chain has TRBV29-1 and TRBJ1-2; D unclear. This CDR3 is built from 15 residues. The germline V gene has CDR1 SQVTM and CDR2 ANQGSEA. Written as DNA, the CDR3 is TGCAGTGTCGGTTTAAACACGGGCGAAGTCAATGGCTACACCTTC. Protein: CSVGLNTGEVNGYTF.

About this clonotype: One junction end does not reproduce the germline sequence, and a read error may be involved. J is TRBJ2-3 and V is TRBV12-3 or TRBV12-4; 7 bases fit TRBD2. This CDR3 has 15 amino acids. CDR3 residues: CASSGEGGGTDRQYF. The CDR3 region has the DNA TGTGCCAGCAGCGGGGAGGGAGGCGGCACAGATAGGCAGTATTTT.